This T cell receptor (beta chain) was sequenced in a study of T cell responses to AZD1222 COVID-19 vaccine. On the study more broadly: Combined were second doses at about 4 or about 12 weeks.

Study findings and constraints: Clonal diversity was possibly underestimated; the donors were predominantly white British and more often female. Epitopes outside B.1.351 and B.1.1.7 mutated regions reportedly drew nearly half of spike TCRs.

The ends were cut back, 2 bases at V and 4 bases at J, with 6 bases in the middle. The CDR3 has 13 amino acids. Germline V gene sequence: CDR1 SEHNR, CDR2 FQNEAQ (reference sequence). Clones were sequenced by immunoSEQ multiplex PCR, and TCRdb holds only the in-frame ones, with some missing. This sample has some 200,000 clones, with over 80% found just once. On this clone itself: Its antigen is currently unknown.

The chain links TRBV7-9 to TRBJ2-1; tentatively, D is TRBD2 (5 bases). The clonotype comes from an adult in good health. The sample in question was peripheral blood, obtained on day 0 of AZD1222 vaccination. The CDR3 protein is CASSLTGYNEQFF. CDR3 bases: TGTGCCAGCAGCTTAACGGGGTACAATGAGCAGTTCTTC.